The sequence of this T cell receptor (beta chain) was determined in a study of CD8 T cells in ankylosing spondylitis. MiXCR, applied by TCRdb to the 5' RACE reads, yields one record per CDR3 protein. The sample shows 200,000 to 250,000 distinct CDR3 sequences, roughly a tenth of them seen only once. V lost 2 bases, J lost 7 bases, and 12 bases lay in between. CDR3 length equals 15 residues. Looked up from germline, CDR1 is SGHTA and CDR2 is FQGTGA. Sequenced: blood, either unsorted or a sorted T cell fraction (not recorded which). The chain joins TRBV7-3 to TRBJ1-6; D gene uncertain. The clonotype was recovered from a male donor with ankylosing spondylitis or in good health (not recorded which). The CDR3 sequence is CASSLQGRGNSPLHF. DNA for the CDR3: TGTGCCAGCAGCTTACAAGGCAGAGGGAATTCACCCCTCCACTTT.